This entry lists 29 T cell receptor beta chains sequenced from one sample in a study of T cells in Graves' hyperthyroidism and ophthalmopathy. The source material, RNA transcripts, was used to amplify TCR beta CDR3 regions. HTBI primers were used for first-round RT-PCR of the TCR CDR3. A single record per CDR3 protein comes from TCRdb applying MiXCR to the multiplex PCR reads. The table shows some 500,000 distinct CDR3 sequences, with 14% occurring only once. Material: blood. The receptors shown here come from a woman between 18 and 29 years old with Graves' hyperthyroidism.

CDR3 in amino acids: CASSGTASSYEQYF. For the CDR3, the DNA is TGCGCCAGCAGCGGGACAGCTAGCTCCTACGAGCAGTACTTC. The chain employs TRBV5-1 and TRBJ2-7; 7 bases align to TRBD1. Germline V CDR1 and CDR2: SGHRS, YFSETQ. Trimming removed 4 bases from V and 0 bases from J; junction bases left unmatched: 4. This CDR3 comprises 14 residues.

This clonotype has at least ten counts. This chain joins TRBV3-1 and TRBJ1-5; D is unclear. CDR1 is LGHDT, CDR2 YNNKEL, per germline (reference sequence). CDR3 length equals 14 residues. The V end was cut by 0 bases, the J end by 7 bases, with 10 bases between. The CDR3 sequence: CASSQEVRVQPQHF. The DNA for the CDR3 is TGTGCCAGCAGCCAAGAAGTTAGGGTGCAGCCCCAGCATTTT.

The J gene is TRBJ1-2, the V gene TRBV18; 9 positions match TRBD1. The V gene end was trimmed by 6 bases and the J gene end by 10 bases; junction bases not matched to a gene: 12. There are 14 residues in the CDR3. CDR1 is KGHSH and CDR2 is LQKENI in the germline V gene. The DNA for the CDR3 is TGTGCCAGCTCGTCTGCCGGGACAGGGCAGTTCTACACCTTC. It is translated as CASSSAGTGQFYTF.

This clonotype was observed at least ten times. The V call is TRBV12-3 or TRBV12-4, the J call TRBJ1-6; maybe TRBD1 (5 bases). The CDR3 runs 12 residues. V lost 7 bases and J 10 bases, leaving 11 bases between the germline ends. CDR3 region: CASTTQVSPLHF. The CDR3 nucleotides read TGTGCCAGCACCACACAGGTGTCACCCCTCCACTTT.

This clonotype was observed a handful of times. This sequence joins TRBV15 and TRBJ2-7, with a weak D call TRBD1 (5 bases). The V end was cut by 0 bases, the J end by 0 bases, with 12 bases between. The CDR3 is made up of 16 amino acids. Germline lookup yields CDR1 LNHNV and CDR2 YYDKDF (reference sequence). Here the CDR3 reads CATSREGRFHSYEQYV. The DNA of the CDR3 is TGTGCCACCAGCAGAGAGGGGCGCTTCCACTCCTACGAGCAGTACGTC.

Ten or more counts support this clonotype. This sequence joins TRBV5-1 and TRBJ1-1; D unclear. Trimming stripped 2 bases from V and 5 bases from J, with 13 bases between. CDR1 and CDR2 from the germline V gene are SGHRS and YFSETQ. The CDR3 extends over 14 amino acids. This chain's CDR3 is CASSFNTEVTEAFF. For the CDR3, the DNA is TGCGCCAGCAGCTTTAACACGGAGGTTACTGAAGCTTTCTTT.

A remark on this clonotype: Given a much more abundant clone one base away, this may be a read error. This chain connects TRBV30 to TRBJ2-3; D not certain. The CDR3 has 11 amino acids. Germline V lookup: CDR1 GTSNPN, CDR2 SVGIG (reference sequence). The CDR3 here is CARSVSDTQYF. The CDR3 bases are TGTGCCCGGAGTGTAAGCGATACGCAGTATTTT.

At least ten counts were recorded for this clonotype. The CDR3 loop reads CASSVGAEETQYF. The DNA for the CDR3 is TGTGCCAGCAGCGTAGGTGCTGAAGAGACCCAGTACTTC. This rearrangement joins TRBV9 to TRBJ2-5, with D unclear. The V gene lost 0 bases and the J gene lost 3 bases, with 6 bases spanning the gap. CDR1 is SGDLS, CDR2 YYNGEE, per germline. CDR3 length: 13 residues.

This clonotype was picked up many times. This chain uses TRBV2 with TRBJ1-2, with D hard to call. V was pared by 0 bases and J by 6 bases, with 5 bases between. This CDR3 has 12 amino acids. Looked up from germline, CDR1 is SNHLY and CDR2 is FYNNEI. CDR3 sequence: CASSEARDGYTF. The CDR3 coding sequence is TGTGCCAGCAGTGAAGCGCGGGATGGCTACACCTTC.

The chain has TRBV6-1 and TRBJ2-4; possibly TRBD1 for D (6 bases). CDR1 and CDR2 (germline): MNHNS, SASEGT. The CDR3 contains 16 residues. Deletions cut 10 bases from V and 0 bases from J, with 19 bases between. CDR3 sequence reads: CATPGNRELAKNIQYF. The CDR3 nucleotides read TGTGCCACCCCGGGAAACAGGGAGCTAGCCAAAAACATTCAGTACTTC.

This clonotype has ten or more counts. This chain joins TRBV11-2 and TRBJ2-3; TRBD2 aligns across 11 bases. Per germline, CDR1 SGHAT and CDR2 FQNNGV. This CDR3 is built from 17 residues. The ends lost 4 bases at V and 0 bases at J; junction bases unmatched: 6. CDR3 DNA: TGTGCCAGCAGCTACCGGACTAGCGGGTCGAGCACAGATACGCAGTATTTT. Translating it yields CASSYRTSGSSTDTQYF.

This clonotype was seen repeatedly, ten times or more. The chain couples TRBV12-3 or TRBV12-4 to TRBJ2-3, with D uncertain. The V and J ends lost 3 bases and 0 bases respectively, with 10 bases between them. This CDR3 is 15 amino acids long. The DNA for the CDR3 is TGTGCCAGCAGTTTGACCAGACCTAGCACAGATACGCAGTATTTT. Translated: CASSLTRPSTDTQYF.

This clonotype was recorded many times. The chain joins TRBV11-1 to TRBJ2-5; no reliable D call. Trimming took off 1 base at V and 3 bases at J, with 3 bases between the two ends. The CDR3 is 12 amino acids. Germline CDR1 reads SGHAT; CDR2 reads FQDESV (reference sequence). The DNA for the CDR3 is TGTGCCAGCAGCTTAGAGGAAGAGACCCAGTACTTC. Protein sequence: CASSLEEETQYF.

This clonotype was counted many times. The CDR3 DNA follows: TGTGCCAGCACCCTAAACCAGCGGGAGGCTGAAGAGACCCAGTACTTC. This codes for CASTLNQREAEETQYF. The chain joins TRBV12-3 or TRBV12-4 to TRBJ2-5, with TRBD2 matching 9 bases. V gave up 7 bases and J gave up 3 bases; unmatched junction bases: 12. The CDR3 totals 16 residues.

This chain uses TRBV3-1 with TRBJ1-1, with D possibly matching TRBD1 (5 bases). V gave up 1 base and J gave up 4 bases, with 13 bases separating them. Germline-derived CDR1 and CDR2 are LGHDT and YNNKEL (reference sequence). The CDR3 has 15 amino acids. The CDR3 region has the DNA TGTGCCAGCAGCCAAGGTTGGGGCCCGAGCACTGAAGCTTTCTTT. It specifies CASSQGWGPSTEAFF. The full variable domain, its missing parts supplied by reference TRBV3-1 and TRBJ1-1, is DTAVSQTPKYLVTQMGNDKSIKCEQNLGHDTMYWYKQDSKKFLKIMFSYNNKELIINETVPNRFSPKSPDKAHLNLHINSLELGDSAVYFCASSQGWGPSTEAFFGQGTRLTVV.

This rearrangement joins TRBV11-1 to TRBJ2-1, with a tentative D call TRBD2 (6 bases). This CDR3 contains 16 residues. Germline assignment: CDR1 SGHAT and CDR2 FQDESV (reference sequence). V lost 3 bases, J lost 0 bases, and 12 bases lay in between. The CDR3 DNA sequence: TGTGCCAGCAGCTTGGACTACCCGAGCTCCTACAATGAGCAGTTCTTC. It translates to CASSLDYPSSYNEQFF.

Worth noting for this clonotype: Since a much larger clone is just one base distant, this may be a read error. The CDR3 is CSEGILAGNNELFF. Here the CDR3 DNA reads TGCAGCGAGGGGATACTAGCGGGAAACAATGAGCTGTTCTTC. The gene calls are TRBV29-1 and TRBJ2-1; 10 positions match TRBD2. Germline-derived CDR1 and CDR2 are SQVTM and ANQGSEA. This CDR3 comprises 14 residues.

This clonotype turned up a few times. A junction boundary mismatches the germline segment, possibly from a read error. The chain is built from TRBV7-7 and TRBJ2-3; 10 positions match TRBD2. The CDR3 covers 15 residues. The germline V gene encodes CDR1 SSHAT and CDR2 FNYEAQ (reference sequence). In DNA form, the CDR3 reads TGTGCTAGCAGTCCGGGACTAGCGTTCTCAGATACGCAGTATTTT. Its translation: CASSPGLAFSDTQYF.

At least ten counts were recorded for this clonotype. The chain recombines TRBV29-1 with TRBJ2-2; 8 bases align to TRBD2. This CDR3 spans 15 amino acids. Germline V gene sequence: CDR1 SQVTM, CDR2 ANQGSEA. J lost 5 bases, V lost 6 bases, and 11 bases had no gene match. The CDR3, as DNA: TGCAGCGTGCTCACCGGCGCTAGCGGGACCGGGGAGCTGTTTTTT. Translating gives CSVLTGASGTGELFF.

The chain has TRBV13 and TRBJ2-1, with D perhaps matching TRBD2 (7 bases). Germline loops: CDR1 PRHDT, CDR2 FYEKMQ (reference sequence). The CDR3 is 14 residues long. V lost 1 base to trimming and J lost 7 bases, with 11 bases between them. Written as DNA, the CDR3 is TGTGCCAGCAGCTTAGCCGAGGGGGGGAATGAGCAGTTCTTC. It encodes CASSLAEGGNEQFF.

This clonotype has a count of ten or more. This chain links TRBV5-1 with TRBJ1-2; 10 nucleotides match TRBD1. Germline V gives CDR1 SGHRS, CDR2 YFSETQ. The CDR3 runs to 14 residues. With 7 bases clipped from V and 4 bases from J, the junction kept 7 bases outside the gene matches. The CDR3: CASSGGDRGYGYTF. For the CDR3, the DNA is TGCGCCAGCTCCGGGGGGGACAGGGGCTATGGCTACACCTTC.

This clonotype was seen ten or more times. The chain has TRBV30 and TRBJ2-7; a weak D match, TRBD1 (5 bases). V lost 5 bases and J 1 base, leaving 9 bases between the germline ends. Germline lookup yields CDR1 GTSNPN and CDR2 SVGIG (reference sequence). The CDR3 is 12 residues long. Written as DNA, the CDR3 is TGTGCCTGGGACAGTTCATCCTACGAGCAGTACTTC. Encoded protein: CAWDSSSYEQYF.

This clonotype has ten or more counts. CDR3 nucleotide sequence: TGTGCCAGCAGCTTAGGACTAGCGGGAGAAGGGCAGTTCTTC. As protein: CASSLGLAGEGQFF. The chain joins TRBV7-2 to TRBJ2-1; 12 bases are shared with TRBD2. The J segment lost 12 bases and the V segment lost 1 base, leaving 4 bases of the junction unmatched. CDR1 SGHTA and CDR2 FQGNSA come from the germline V gene. There are 14 residues in the CDR3.

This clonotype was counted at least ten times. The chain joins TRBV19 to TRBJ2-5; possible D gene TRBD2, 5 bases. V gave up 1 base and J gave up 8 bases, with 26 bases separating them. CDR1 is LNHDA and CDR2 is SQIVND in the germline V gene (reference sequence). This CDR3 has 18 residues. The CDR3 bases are TGTGCCAGTAGTATAGCCCTAGGAAAGGACTCCGCGTCTCAAACCCAGTACTTC. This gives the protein CASSIALGKDSASQTQYF.

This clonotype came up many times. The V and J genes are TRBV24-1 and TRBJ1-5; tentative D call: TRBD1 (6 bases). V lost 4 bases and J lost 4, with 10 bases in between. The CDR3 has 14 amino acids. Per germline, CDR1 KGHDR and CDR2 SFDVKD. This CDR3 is CATSEAGENQPQHF. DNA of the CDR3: TGTGCCACCAGTGAGGCAGGGGAGAATCAGCCCCAGCATTTT.

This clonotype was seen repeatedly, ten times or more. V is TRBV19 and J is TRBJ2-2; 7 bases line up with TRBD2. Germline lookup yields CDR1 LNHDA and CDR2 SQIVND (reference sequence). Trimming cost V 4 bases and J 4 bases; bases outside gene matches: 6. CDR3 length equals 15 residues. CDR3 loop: CASSSGSSVTGELFF. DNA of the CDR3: TGTGCCAGTAGTAGCGGGAGTTCGGTCACCGGGGAGCTGTTTTTT. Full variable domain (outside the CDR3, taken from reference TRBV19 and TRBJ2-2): DGGITQSPKYLFRKEGQNVTLSCEQNLNHDAMYWYRQDPGQGLRLIYYSQIVNDFQKGDIAEGYSVSREKKESFPLTVTSAQKNPTAFYLCASSSGSSVTGELFFGEGSRLTVL.

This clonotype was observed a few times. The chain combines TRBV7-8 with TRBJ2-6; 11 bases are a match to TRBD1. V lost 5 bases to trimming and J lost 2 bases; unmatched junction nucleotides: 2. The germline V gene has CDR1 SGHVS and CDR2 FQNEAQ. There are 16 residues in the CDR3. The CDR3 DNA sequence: TGTGCCAGCAGCCGGGACAGGGGGACTGGGGCCAACGTCCTGACTTTC. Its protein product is CASSRDRGTGANVLTF.

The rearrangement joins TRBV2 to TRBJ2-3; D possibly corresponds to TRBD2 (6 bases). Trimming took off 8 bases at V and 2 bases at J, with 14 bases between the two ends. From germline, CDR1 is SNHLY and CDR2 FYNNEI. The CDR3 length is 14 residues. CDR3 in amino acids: CASQEGPHTDTQYF. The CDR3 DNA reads TGTGCCAGCCAGGAGGGGCCCCACACAGATACGCAGTATTTT.

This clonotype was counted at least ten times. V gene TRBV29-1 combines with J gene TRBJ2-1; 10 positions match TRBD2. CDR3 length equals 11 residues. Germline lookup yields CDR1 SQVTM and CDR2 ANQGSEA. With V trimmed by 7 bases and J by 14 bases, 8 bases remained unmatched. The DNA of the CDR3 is TGCAGCGCGAGAGCGGGAGGGCAGAAGTTCTTC. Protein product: CSARAGGQKFF.